This T cell receptor (beta chain) was captured by sequencing in a study of T cells in Graves' hyperthyroidism and ophthalmopathy. Overall study results and limits: By a 13 V-J model, ophthalmopathy was set apart from stable hyperthyroidism. Among thyroid clonotypes expanded above 0.001, most also appeared in blood.

Researchers amplified the TCR beta CDR3 regions from RNA transcripts. When the TCR CDR3 underwent first-round RT-PCR, the HTBI primer set was used. TCRdb reprocessed the multiplex PCR reads via MiXCR and lists one record per CDR3 protein. The sample records approximately 480,000 distinct CDR3 sequences, around 20% being singletons. This clonotype was seen a handful of times. No antigen is known for it. Graves' hyperthyroidism qualified as stable when ophthalmopathy did not progress within 18 months. On the basis of clinical symptoms, serum thyroxine and TRAb, thyroid ultrasound and orbital computed tomography, diagnoses were made. The CDR3 contains 15 residues. The V and J ends lost 6 bases and 0 bases, in that order; junction bases with no gene match: 8. Germline CDR1 ENHRY, CDR2 SYGVKD.

The TCR was taken from a man aged 18-30 years with Graves' hyperthyroidism. J is TRBJ2-7 and V is TRBV10-3; 7 bases align to TRBD1. Sample: blood. The CDR3 region is CAISIGQDLSYEQYF. In DNA, the CDR3 is TGTGCCATCAGCATCGGACAGGATCTCTCCTACGAGCAGTACTTC.